The 18 T cell receptor beta chains listed next were all sequenced from one sample in a study of cytomegalovirus exposure and HLA in healthy donors. PCR employed 60 Vbeta and 13 Jbeta primers. The protocol was immunoSEQ multiplex PCR, while the TCRdb copy is restricted to in-frame clones and leaves out a portion. The sample holds 45,000 to 65,000 clones, about 70% seen once. The sample taken for sequencing was PBMCs. The receptor source for this set is a woman aged 50 to 60 in good health and CMV-seropositive.

The chain uses TRBV18 and TRBJ2-7; 9 positions match TRBD1. Trimming took 4 bases from V and 4 from J; bases not matched to a gene: 8. This CDR3 contains 15 residues. CDR1 KGHSH and CDR2 LQKENI come from the germline V gene. This CDR3 is CASSQPGQGRYEQYF. CDR3 nucleotide sequence: TGTGCCAGCTCACAGCCGGGACAGGGAAGGTACGAGCAGTACTTC.

V usage is TRBV15 and J usage is TRBJ1-4; 9 positions agree with TRBD1. V was clipped by 1 base and J by 8 bases; unmatched bases: 8. Germline V gene data show CDR1 as LNHNV and CDR2 as YYDKDF (reference sequence). There are 16 residues in the CDR3. The CDR3 region has the DNA TGTGCCACCAGCAGAGGGGGGACAGGGAGTGGGGAAAAACTGTTTTTT. Residues: CATSRGGTGSGEKLFF.

The chain is built from TRBV28 and TRBJ2-1; 9 bases match TRBD2. CDR3 size: 16 residues. Germline CDR1 reads MDHEN; CDR2 reads SYDVKM. The J segment lost 6 bases and the V segment lost 5 bases, leaving 11 bases of the junction unmatched. The CDR3 DNA reads TGTGCCAGCAGTCTCCAAGCGGGGGGAAAGATCAATGAGCAGTTCTTC. Protein: CASSLQAGGKINEQFF.

This sequence joins TRBV19 and TRBJ1-5; 9 bases map to TRBD1. J lost 4 bases, V lost 4 bases, and 5 bases had no gene match. CDR1 and CDR2 from the germline V gene are LNHDA and SQIVND (reference sequence). CDR3 length equals 15 residues. CDR3 coding DNA: TGTGCCAGTAGTACCGACAGGGGGAAGAATCAGCCCCAGCATTTT. This sequence encodes CASSTDRGKNQPQHF.

This clone has only one observation. J is TRBJ2-3 and V is TRBV19; no clear D gene. This CDR3 spans 13 amino acids. V lost 4 bases and J lost 8, with 13 bases in between. Germline-derived CDR1 and CDR2 are LNHDA and SQIVND (reference sequence). CDR3: CASSTVRLSTQYF. DNA of the CDR3: TGTGCCAGTAGTACCGTACGACTGAGTACGCAGTATTTT.

The V gene is TRBV7-9, the J gene TRBJ2-3; 11 bases are shared with TRBD2. This CDR3 has 16 residues. The V and J ends lost 6 bases and 0 bases, in that order; junction bases with no gene match: 5. Germline CDR1 and CDR2: SEHNR and FQNEAQ (reference sequence). The CDR3 sequence: CASSRGTSGSTDTQYF. For the CDR3, the DNA is TGTGCCAGCAGTCGGGGGACTAGCGGAAGCACAGATACGCAGTATTTT. The variable domain in full, completed from reference TRBV7-9 and TRBJ2-3, reads DTGVSQNPRHKITKRGQNVTFRCDPISEHNRLYWYRQTLGQGPEFLTYFQNEAQLEKSRLLSDRFSAERPKGSFSTLEIQRTEQGDSAMYLCASSRGTSGSTDTQYFGPGTRLTVL.

This sequence joins TRBV4-2 and TRBJ2-1; 14 bases fit TRBD2. The CDR3 spans 15 residues. Germline V gene data show CDR1 as LGHNA and CDR2 as YNFKEQ. The V and J ends lost 5 bases and 7 bases, in that order; junction bases with no gene match: 4. CDR3 in DNA: TGTGCCAGCAGCTCTCGGACTAGCGGGGGGAATGAGCAGTTCTTC. As protein: CASSSRTSGGNEQFF.

V is TRBV30 and J is TRBJ2-1, with D tentatively TRBD1 (6 bases). Trimming stripped 1 base from V and 4 bases from J, with 14 bases between. The germline V gene encodes CDR1 GTSNPN and CDR2 SVGIG (reference sequence). The CDR3 spans 15 residues. The CDR3 spells CAWSAGQGGYNEQFF. The DNA for the CDR3 is TGTGCCTGGAGTGCCGGACAAGGGGGATACAATGAGCAGTTCTTC.

The genes are TRBV28 and TRBJ2-1, with D maybe TRBD2 (6 bases). The germline CDR1 and CDR2 sequences are MDHEN and SYDVKM. The CDR3 covers 15 residues. V was cut by 3 bases and J by 5 bases, with 14 bases left in between. The CDR3 DNA sequence: TGTGCCAGCAGTTTTGTTTTTAGCGGCGACAATGAGCAGTTCTTC. This encodes CASSFVFSGDNEQFF. The full variable domain, with the rest looked up from reference TRBV28 and TRBJ2-1, is DVKVTQSSRYLVKRTGEKVFLECVQDMDHENMFWYRQDPGLGLRLIYFSYDVKMKEKGDIPEGYSVSREKKERFSLILESASTNQTSMYLCASSFVFSGDNEQFFGPGTRLTVL.

The chain uses TRBV15 and TRBJ2-7; the D gene is possibly TRBD2 (7 bases). CDR1 is LNHNV and CDR2 is YYDKDF in the germline V gene (reference sequence). The germline V and J ends were trimmed by 5 bases and 0 bases, with 11 bases remaining between them. The CDR3 covers 14 residues. DNA of the CDR3: TGTGCCACCAGCCGGGGGGCCCGCTCCTACGAGCAGTACTTC. Translation: CATSRGARSYEQYF.

This clone has a handful of counts. V usage is TRBV6-5 and J usage is TRBJ2-7; D uncertain. CDR3 length: 16 amino acids. Looked up from germline, CDR1 is MNHEY and CDR2 is SVGAGI. Trimming stripped 0 bases from V and 0 bases from J, with 12 bases between. CDR3 bases: TGTGCCAGCAGTTACTCACGCAGTTTAAGCTCCTACGAGCAGTACTTC. Translating gives CASSYSRSLSSYEQYF.

The chain has TRBV10-3 and TRBJ1-2; no firm D call. Looked up from germline, CDR1 is ENHRY and CDR2 is SYGVKD. Trimming removed 0 bases from V and 8 bases from J, with 7 bases in between. The CDR3 sequence is 12 residues long. The CDR3 loop reads CAISESALGYTF. The CDR3, as DNA: TGTGCCATCAGTGAGTCGGCTTTGGGCTACACCTTC.

This chain links TRBV7-8 with TRBJ1-1; 12 positions match TRBD1. This CDR3 has 15 residues. The germline CDR1 and CDR2 sequences are SGHVS and FQNEAQ. The junction had 13 bases not matched to a gene; V was cut back by 6 bases and J by 11 bases. The CDR3 loop reads CASRAAGTGGSNAFF. The CDR3 DNA sequence: TGTGCCAGCAGAGCAGCCGGGACAGGGGGCTCCAACGCTTTCTTT.

This clone has more than one count but fewer than ten. The chain employs TRBV30 and TRBJ2-7; D remains unclear. CDR3 length equals 15 residues. V lost 4 bases and J 2 bases, leaving 18 bases between the germline ends. CDR1 is GTSNPN, CDR2 SVGIG, per germline (reference sequence). CDR3 DNA sequence: TGTGCCTGGACTCCCTGGGCAGATAATCCCTACGAGCAGTACTTC. The encoded protein is CAWTPWADNPYEQYF.

This clone was seen only once. J is TRBJ1-2 and V is TRBV29-1, with D maybe TRBD1 (6 bases). This CDR3 region has 13 residues. CDR1 is SQVTM and CDR2 is ANQGSEA in the germline V gene. Trimming stripped 5 bases from V and 5 bases from J, with 15 bases between. The CDR3 is CSVSPFTGYGYTF. The CDR3 DNA reads as TGCAGCGTTTCCCCATTCACAGGGTATGGCTACACCTTC.

The chain links TRBV30 to TRBJ2-3; D is perhaps TRBD2 (6 bases). This CDR3 is built from 15 residues. Between the trimmed V and J ends, which lost 4 bases and 0 bases, there was a span of 14 bases. Germline V CDR1 and CDR2: GTSNPN, SVGIG (reference sequence). For the CDR3, the DNA is TGTGCCTGGACCGTAGCGGAAACTAGCACAGATACGCAGTATTTT. It is translated as CAWTVAETSTDTQYF.

J is TRBJ2-1 and V is TRBV7-6; D may be TRBD1 (7 bases). Germline V gene sequence: CDR1 SGHVS, CDR2 FNYEAQ. V dropped 5 bases and J dropped 6 bases, with 26 bases sitting between them. The CDR3 loop spans 18 amino acids. CDR3 sequence (DNA): TGTGCCAGCAGCCCAACGGGGGTAGGGGGCTGGACCTTCAATGAGCAGTTCTTC. Protein product: CASSPTGVGGWTFNEQFF.

The V gene is TRBV7-3, the J gene TRBJ2-3; 9 bases are a match to TRBD2. The CDR3 extends over 15 amino acids. Germline values: CDR1 SGHTA, CDR2 FQGTGA. Trimming cost V 6 bases and J 4 bases; bases outside gene matches: 8. The CDR3 DNA sequence: TGTGCCAGCAGTGAGGCGGGGGGGAGTGCAGATACGCAGTATTTT. Its protein product is CASSEAGGSADTQYF.